Sequencing of this T cell receptor beta chain was carried out in a study of blood T cell repertoires in COVID-19. Germline CDR1 and CDR2: SEHNR and FQNEAQ (reference sequence). Germline trimming cut 5 bases from V and 4 bases from J; bases unmatched to any gene: 3. This CDR3 has 13 residues. The age range of participants was 18 to 89 years, with residence in 20 to 25 US areas. Original data processing: From reference gene primer amplification, estimates of nucleated cell counts were derived. TCRdb's table, derived via immunoSEQ multiplex PCR, lists solely in-frame clones and lacks some. D and trimming come from the DNA, and the V and J calls and clone size come from that table. The sample carries about 390,000 clones, around nine tenths recorded once.

The sequence derives from a woman between 50 and 59 years old who had recovered from COVID-19. The source material was PBMCs or T cells enriched from blood (not recorded which). V usage is TRBV7-9 and J usage is TRBJ2-3; 7 positions match TRBD1. In nucleotides, the CDR3 is TGTGCCAGCAGCCAGACAGGGTCAGATACGCAGTATTTT. The encoded protein is CASSQTGSDTQYF.